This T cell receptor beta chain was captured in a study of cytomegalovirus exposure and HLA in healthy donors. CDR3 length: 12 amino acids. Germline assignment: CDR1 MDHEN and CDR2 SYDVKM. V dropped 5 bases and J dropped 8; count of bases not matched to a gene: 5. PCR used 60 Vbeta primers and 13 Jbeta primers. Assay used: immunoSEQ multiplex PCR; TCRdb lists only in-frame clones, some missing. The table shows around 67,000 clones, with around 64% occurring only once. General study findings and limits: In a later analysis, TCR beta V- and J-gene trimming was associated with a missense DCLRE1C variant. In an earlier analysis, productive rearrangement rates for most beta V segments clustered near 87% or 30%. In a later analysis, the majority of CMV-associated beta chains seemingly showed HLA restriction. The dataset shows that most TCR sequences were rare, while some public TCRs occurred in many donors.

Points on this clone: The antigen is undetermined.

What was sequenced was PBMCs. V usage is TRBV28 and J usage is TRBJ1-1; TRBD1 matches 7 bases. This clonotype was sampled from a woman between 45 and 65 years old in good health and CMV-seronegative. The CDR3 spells CASSLQGREAFF. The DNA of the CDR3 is TGTGCCAGCAGTCTACAGGGGCGGGAAGCTTTCTTT. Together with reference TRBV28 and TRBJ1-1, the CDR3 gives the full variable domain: DVKVTQSSRYLVKRTGEKVFLECVQDMDHENMFWYRQDPGLGLRLIYFSYDVKMKEKGDIPEGYSVSREKKERFSLILESASTNQTSMYLCASSLQGREAFFGQGTRLTVV.